This T cell receptor (beta chain) was recovered during a study of cytomegalovirus exposure and HLA in healthy donors. It was with 60 Vbeta and 13 Jbeta primers that the PCR ran. Produced via immunoSEQ multiplex PCR; TCRdb's table is partial and in-frame only. The sample has around 150,000 clones; roughly 9.4% are singletons. General study findings and limits: A later analysis reportedly identified an Asian-associated ancestry cluster as carrying fewer N-insertions than the roughly 700-donor mean.

As for this clone: Its target is not known.

V lost 2 bases and J lost 5; bases outside the gene matches: 4. The CDR3 sequence is 15 residues long. The germline CDR1 and CDR2 sequences are SGHRS and YFSETQ. Sample: PBMCs. This TCR came from a male donor in good health and CMV-seronegative. This chain connects TRBV5-1 to TRBJ1-1, with 12 bases matching TRBD1. The CDR3 loop reads CASSFRDRGRTEAFF. The CDR3 bases are TGCGCCAGCAGCTTTCGGGACAGGGGGCGGACTGAAGCTTTCTTT.